This is a list of T cell receptor beta chains from one sample in a study of regulatory T cells in long-lasting Graves disease. TCRdb passed the multiplex PCR reads through MiXCR, listing each CDR3 protein once. The sample yields 400,000 to 500,000 distinct CDR3 sequences, approximately 16% seen once. Another study also made use of these data, one on T cells in Graves' hyperthyroidism and ophthalmopathy.

The sample in question was peripheral blood mononuclear cells (PBMCs), obtained at new diagnosis, from a patient treated with antithyroid drugs. The receptor set was obtained from a middle-aged woman with Graves disease. Each CDR3 is given with its conserved first and last residue. D genes are given only for firm matches. A clone size is listed for some rows: how often the clone was seen (once, few, many), or a class if it is expanded.

j_call,d_call,clone_size,v_call,cdr3_nt,cdr3_aa
TRBJ2-3,NA,many,TRBV7-9,TGTGCCAGCAGCTCCTGGACAAGTCGCACAGATACGCAGTATTTT,CASSSWTSRTDTQYF
TRBJ2-7,NA,many,TRBV6-1,TGTGCCAGCAGTGGTCTGAGGAGCACCTACGAGCAGTACTTC,CASSGLRSTYEQYF
TRBJ1-1,NA,NA,TRBV20-1,TGCAGTGCTTCACCCCCGGGTGGTGTCACTGAAGCTTTCTTT,CSASPPGGVTEAFF
TRBJ2-7,NA,few,TRBV5-1,TGCGCCAGCAGGACAGCGGAGTCCTACGAGCAGTACTTC,CASRTAESYEQYF
TRBJ1-5,NA,many,TRBV19,TGTGCCAGTAGCCCGGAACAGGGAAGCAATCAGCCCCAGCATTTT,CASSPEQGSNQPQHF
TRBJ2-5,NA,many,TRBV11-3,TGTGCCAGCAGCTTATCCGGACAGCAAGAGACCCAGTACTTC,CASSLSGQQETQYF
TRBJ2-1,TRBD1,many,TRBV29-1,TGCAGCGTTCCCAGGGGGCCCATCTTTGAGCAGTTCTTC,CSVPRGPIFEQFF
TRBJ1-4,NA,few,TRBV6-1,TGTGCCAGCAGATCGACAAGTCTAAATGAAAAACTGTTTTTT,CASRSTSLNEKLFF
TRBJ2-1,TRBD1,many,TRBV11-1,TGTGCCAGCAGCCCGCACACAGGGGAATTTATCAATGAGCAGTTCTTC,CASSPHTGEFINEQFF
TRBJ1-5,NA,many,TRBV7-8,TGTGCCAGCAGCTTAGGCAGGGTCAATCAGCCCCAGCATTTT,CASSLGRVNQPQHF
TRBJ2-7,NA,NA,TRBV5-6,TGTGCCAGCAGCTTGCCAGGGCGCTCCTACAAGCAGTACTTC,CASSLPGRSYKQYF
TRBJ2-4,TRBD2,NA,TRBV6-5,TGTGCCAGCAGTTACTACCCACCTCGGACTAGCGGGAGGGCTGCGTCATTC,CASSYYPPRTSGRAASF
TRBJ2-3,NA,many,TRBV29-1,TGCAGCGTTGCGGGACATGGAGGGGAAGATACGCAGTATTTT,CSVAGHGGEDTQYF
TRBJ1-3,NA,many,TRBV7-9,TGTGCCAGCAGTTTAGATTACTCTGGAAACACCATATATTTT,CASSLDYSGNTIYF